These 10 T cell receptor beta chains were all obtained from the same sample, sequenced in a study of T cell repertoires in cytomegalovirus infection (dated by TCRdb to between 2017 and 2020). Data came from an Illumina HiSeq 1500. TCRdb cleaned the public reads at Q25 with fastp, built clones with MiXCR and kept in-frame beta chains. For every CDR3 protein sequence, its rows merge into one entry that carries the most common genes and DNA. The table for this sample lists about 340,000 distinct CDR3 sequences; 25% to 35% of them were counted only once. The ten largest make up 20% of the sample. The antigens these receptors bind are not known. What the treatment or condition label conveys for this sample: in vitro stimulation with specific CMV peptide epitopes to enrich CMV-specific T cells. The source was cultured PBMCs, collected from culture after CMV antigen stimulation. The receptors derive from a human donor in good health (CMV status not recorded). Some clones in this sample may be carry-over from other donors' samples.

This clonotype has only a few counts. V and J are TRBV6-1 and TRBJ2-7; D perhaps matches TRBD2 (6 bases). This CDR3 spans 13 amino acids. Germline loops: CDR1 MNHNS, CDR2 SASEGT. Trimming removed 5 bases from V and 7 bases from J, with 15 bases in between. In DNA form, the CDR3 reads TGTGCCAGCAGTTATAGGGAGGATTTGGAGCAGTACTTC. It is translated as CASSYREDLEQYF.

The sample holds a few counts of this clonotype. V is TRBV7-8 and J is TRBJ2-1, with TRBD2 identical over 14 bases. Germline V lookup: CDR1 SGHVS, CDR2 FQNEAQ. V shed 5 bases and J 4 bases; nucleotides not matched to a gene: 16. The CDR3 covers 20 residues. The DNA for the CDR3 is TGTGCCAGCAGCCCGCGGCTGACTAGCGGGAGGGCCACGCCGTACAATGAGCAGTTCTTC. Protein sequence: CASSPRLTSGRATPYNEQFF.

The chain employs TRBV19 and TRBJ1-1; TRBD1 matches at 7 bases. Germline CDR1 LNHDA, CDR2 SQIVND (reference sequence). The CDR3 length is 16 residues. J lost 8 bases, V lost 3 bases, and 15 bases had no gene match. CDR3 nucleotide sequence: TGTGCCAGTAGTATTCTTATCGGGACAGCCGCCCTGGAAGCTTTCTTT. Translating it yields CASSILIGTAALEAFF.

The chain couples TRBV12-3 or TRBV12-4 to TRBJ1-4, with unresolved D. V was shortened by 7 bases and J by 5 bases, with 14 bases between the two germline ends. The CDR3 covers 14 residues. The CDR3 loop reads CASTIHQTNEKLFF. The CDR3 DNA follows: TGTGCCAGCACCATACACCAGACGAATGAAAAACTGTTTTTT.

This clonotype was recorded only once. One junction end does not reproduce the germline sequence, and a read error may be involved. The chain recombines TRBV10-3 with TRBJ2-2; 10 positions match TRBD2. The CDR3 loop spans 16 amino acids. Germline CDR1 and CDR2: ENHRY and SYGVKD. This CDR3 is CPISDSSGRATGELFF. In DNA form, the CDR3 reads TGTCCCATCAGTGACTCTAGCGGGAGAGCCACCGGGGAGCTGTTTTTT.

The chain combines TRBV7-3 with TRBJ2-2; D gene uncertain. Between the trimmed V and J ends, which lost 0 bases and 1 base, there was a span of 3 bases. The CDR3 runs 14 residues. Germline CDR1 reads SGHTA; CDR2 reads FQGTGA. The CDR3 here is CASSLTGNTGELFF. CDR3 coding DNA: TGTGCCAGCAGCTTAACCGGGAACACCGGGGAGCTGTTTTTT.

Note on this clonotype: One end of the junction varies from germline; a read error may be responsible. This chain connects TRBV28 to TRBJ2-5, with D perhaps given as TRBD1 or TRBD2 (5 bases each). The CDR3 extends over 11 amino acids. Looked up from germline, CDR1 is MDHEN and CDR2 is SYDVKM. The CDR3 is CASSLISGLNF. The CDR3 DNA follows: TGTGCCAGCAGTTTAATTTCGGGGCTCAACTTC.

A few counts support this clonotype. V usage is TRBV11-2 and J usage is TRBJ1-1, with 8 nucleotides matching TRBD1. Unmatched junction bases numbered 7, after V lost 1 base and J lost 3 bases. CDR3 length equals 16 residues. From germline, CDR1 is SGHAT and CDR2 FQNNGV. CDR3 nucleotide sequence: TGTGCCAGCAGCTTAGGGCGGCAGGGGGCCGACACTGAAGCTTTCTTT. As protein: CASSLGRQGADTEAFF.

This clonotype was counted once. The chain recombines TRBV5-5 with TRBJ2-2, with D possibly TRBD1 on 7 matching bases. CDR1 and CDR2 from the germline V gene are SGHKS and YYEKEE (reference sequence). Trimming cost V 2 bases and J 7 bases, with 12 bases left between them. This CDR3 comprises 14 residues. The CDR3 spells CASSFQGGVGELFF. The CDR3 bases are TGTGCCAGCAGCTTCCAGGGGGGTGTCGGGGAGCTGTTTTTT.

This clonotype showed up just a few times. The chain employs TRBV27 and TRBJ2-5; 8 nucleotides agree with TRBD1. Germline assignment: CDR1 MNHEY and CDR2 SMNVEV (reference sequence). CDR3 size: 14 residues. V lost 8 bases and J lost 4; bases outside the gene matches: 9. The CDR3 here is CASGSTGGSETQYF. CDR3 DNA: TGTGCCAGCGGGTCAACAGGGGGATCAGAGACCCAGTACTTC.